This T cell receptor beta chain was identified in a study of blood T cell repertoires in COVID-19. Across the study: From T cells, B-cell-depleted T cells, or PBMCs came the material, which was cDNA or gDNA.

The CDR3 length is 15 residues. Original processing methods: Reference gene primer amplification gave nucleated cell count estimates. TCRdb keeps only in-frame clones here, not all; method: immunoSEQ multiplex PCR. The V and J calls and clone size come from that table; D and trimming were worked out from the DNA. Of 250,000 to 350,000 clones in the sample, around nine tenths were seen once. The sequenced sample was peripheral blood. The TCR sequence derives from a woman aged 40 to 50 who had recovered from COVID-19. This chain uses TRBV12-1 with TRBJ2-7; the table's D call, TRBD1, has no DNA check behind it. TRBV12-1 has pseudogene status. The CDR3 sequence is CASSPDSLKSYEQYF. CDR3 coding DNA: TGTGCCAGCAGCCCAGACAGTCTTAAATCCTACGAGCAGTACTTC.